Listed below are T cell receptor beta chains from one sample, sequenced in a study of T cells after yellow fever vaccination. From the 5' RACE reads, TCRdb called clonotypes with MiXCR, one entry per CDR3 protein. The repertoire consists of a few hundred thousand distinct CDR3 sequences, with about a fifth occurring once and the leading ten covering about 13%. The sample here was PBMCs, taken 15 days after the yellow fever booster vaccination. Every receptor here comes from a man aged 25 to 45 who received the YFV17D yellow fever vaccine. The CDR3 runs from the conserved cysteine through the conserved F or W. The D gene is left open where the match is weak. Rows give clone size only sometimes, using once, few, many, or a class for an expanded clone.

.,TRBV6-1,many,TRBJ2-5,CASSQGPGETQYF,TGCGCCAGCAGCCAAGGCCCGGGGGAGACCCAGTACTTC
TRBD1,TRBV7-7,.,TRBJ2-5,CASSFSGQGETQYF,TGTGCCAGCAGCTTTTCCGGACAGGGGGAGACCCAGTACTTC
.,TRBV7-2,.,TRBJ1-5,CASSLLGRGNQPQHF,TGTGCCAGCAGCTTGCTTGGGCGGGGGAATCAGCCCCAGCATTTT
.,TRBV12-3/TRBV12-4,few,TRBJ2-3,CASSLWLGPTDTQYF,TGTGCCAGCAGTTTATGGCTGGGTCCCACAGATACGCAGTATTTT
.,TRBV6-1,.,TRBJ2-5,CATHQGSYETQYF,TGTGCCACACATCAGGGATCCTACGAGACCCAGTACTTC
.,TRBV6-5,.,TRBJ2-1,CASSYPVPAAYYYNEQFF,TGTGCCAGCAGTTACCCCGTTCCGGCAGCTTATTACTACAATGAGCAGTTCTTC
.,TRBV19,.,TRBJ2-1,CASSKSPSSYNEQFF,TGTGCCAGCAGCAAGAGCCCTAGCTCCTACAATGAGCAGTTCTTC
.,TRBV20-1,.,TRBJ1-3,CSARGSQTSGNTIYF,TGCAGTGCTAGAGGATCACAGACCTCTGGAAACACCATATATTTT
.,TRBV11-2,few,TRBJ1-1,CANSAGETEAFF,TGTGCCAACTCGGCGGGAGAGACTGAAGCTTTCTTT
TRBD1,TRBV20-1,many,TRBJ1-5,CSAVLTGVDQPQHF,TGCAGTGCAGTCCTGACAGGGGTGGATCAGCCCCAGCATTTT
.,TRBV7-9,few,TRBJ1-1,CASSLDPTEAFF,TGTGCCAGCAGCTTAGATCCCACTGAAGCTTTCTTT
.,TRBV6-2/TRBV6-3,few,TRBJ2-7,CASRRSGVSGGTEQYF,TGTGCCAGCCGGCGTTCGGGAGTCAGTGGGGGGACCGAGCAGTACTTC
.,TRBV25-1,once,TRBJ2-7,CASSEDGGEPPRVEQYF,TGTGCCAGCAGTGAAGATGGCGGCGAACCCCCCCGGGTCGAGCAGTACTTC
.,TRBV14,few,TRBJ2-1,CASSGYTNEQFF,TGTGCCAGCAGCGGTTACACCAATGAGCAGTTCTTC
.,TRBV12-3/TRBV12-4,.,TRBJ2-1,CASSPTGSEGNEQFF,TGTGCCAGCAGTCCCACAGGCTCTGAGGGCAATGAGCAGTTCTTC
.,TRBV20-1,.,TRBJ1-4,CSAESASLNEKLFF,TGCAGTGCTGAGTCAGCGAGCCTTAATGAAAAACTGTTTTTT
TRBD2,TRBV5-1,many,TRBJ2-3,CASSRERGEADTQYF,TGCGCCAGCAGCCGGGAGCGGGGGGAAGCAGATACGCAGTATTTT
.,TRBV6-1,.,TRBJ2-5,CASSRAGVETQYF,TGTGCCAGCAGTCGCGCAGGGGTAGAGACCCAGTACTTC
.,TRBV29-1,many,TRBJ2-6,CSVGTTRPSGANVLTF,TGCAGCGTTGGTACGACGAGGCCCTCTGGGGCCAACGTCCTGACTTTC
.,TRBV29-1,few,TRBJ2-4,CSVDGLSPLAKNIQYF,TGCAGCGTTGACGGGTTGTCCCCCTTGGCCAAAAACATTCAGTACTTC
TRBD2,TRBV30,.,TRBJ2-1,CAWIWEGRFGEQFF,TGTGCCTGGATTTGGGAGGGCCGTTTCGGTGAGCAGTTCTTC